The source of this T cell receptor (beta chain) is a study of blood T cell repertoires in COVID-19. About the research overall: PBMCs, B-cell-depleted T cells, or T cells provided the cDNA or gDNA that made up the material.

With 3 bases removed from V and 2 bases from J, the gap between germline ends came to 10 bases. This CDR3 is 15 amino acids long. Germline V gives CDR1 MNHNS, CDR2 SASEGT. Authors' methods: Reference gene primer amplification gave nucleated cell count estimates. The data were produced by immunoSEQ multiplex PCR, yet TCRdb's version contains in-frame clones alone and is incomplete. V, J and clone size are taken as reported in that table, and D and trimming were inferred from the DNA itself. The data hold fewer than 200,000 clones, with approximately 79% observed a single time. This clone has a single count.

The rearrangement links TRBV6-1 to TRBJ2-2; D ambiguous. This sequence originates from a woman in her sixties with COVID-19, enrolled during active disease. The specimen was peripheral blood. Written as DNA, the CDR3 is TGTGCCAGCAGTGAGAGGCTAGATAACACCGGGGAGCTGTTTTTT. This translates into CASSERLDNTGELFF.